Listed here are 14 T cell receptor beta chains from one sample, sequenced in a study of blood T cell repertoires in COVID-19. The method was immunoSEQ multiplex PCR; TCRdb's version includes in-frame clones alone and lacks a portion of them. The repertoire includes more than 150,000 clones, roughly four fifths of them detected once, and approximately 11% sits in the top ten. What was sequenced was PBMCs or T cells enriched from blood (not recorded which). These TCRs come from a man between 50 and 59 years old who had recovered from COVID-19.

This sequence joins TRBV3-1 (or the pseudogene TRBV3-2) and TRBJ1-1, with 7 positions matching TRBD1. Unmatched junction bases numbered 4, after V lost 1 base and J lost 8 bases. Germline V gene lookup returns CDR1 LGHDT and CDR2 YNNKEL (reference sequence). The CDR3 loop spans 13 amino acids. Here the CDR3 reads CASSQVGTEEAFF. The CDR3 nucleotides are TGTGCCAGCAGCCAAGTGGGGACAGAGGAAGCTTTCTTT.

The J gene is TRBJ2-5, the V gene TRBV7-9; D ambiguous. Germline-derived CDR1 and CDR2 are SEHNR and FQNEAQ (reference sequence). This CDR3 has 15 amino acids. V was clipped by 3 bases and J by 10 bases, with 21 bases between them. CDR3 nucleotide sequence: TGTGCCAGCAGCTTCGCGGCGGCCACCCGGTTGATCCAGTACTTC. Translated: CASSFAAATRLIQYF.

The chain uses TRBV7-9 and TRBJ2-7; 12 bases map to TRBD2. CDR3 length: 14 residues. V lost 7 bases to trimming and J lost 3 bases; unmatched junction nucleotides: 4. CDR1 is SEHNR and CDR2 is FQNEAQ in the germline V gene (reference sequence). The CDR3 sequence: CASMPTSGSYEQYF. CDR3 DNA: TGTGCCAGCATGCCGACTAGCGGGAGCTACGAGCAGTACTTC.

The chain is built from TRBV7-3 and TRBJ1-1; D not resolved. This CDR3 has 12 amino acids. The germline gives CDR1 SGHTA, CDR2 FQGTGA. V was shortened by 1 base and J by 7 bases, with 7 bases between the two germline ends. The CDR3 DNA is TGTGCCAGCAGCTTAATCCGGGGTGAAGCTTTCTTT. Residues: CASSLIRGEAFF.

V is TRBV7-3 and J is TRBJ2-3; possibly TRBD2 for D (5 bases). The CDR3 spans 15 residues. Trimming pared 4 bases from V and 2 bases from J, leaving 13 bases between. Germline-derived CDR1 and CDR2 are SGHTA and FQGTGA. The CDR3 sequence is CASSSTSATTDTQYF. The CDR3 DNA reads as TGTGCCAGCAGCTCTACTAGTGCTACCACAGATACGCAGTATTTT.

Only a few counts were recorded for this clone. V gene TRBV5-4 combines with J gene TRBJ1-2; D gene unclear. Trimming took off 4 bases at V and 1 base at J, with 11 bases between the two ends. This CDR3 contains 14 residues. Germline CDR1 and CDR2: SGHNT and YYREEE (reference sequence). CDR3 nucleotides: TGTGCCAGCAGCCTTTGGGAGGATAACTATGGCTACACCTTC. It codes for CASSLWEDNYGYTF. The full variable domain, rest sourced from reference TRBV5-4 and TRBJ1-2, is ETGVTQSPTHLIKTRGQQVTLRCSSQSGHNTVSWYQQALGQGPQFIFQYYREEENGRGNFPPRFSGLQFPNYSSELNVNALELDDSALYLCASSLWEDNYGYTFGSGTRLTVV.

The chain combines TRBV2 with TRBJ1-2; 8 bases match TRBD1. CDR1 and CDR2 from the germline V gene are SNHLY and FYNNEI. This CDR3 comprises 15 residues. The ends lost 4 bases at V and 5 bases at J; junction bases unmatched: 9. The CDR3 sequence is CASSGTGGIRYGYTF. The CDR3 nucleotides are TGTGCCAGCAGTGGTACAGGGGGGATTAGGTATGGCTACACCTTC.

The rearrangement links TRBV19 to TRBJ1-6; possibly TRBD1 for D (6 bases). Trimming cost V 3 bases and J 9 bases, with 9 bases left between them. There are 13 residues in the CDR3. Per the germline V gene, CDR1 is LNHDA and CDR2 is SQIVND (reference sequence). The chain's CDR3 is CASSMGGRSPLHF. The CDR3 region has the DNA TGTGCCAGTAGTATGGGGGGGCGTTCACCCCTCCACTTT.

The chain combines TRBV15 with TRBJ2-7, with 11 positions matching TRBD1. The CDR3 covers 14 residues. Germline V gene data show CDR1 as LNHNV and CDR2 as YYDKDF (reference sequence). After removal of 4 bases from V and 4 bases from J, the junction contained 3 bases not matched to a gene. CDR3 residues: CATSIGTGGYEQYF. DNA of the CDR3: TGTGCCACCAGCATAGGGACAGGGGGTTACGAGCAGTACTTC.

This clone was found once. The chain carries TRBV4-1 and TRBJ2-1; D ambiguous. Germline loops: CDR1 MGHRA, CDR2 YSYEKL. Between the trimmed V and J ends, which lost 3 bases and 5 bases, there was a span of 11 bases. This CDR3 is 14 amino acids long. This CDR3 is CASSHVLEDNEQFF. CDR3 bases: TGCGCCAGCAGCCATGTCCTAGAGGACAATGAGCAGTTCTTC.

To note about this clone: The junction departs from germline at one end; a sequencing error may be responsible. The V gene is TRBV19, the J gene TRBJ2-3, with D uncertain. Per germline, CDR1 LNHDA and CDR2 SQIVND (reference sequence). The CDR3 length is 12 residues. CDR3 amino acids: CASSIGDGRVDF. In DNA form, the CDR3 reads TGTGCCAGTAGTATAGGAGACGGTCGGGTGGATTTT.

CDR3 nucleotide sequence: TGTGCCACCAGTGATCCGGGACAGGGGGCTCAAGGGGAGCAGTTCTTC. This translates into CATSDPGQGAQGEQFF. This rearrangement joins TRBV24-1 to TRBJ2-1; 12 bases are a match to TRBD1. Germline V CDR1 and CDR2: KGHDR, SFDVKD. The ends lost 3 bases at V and 10 bases at J; junction bases unmatched: 9. The CDR3 extends over 16 amino acids.

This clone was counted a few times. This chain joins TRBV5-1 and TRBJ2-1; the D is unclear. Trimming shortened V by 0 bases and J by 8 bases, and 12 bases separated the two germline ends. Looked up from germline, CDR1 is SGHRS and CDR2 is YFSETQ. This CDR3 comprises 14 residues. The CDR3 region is CASSLGQPWDEQFF. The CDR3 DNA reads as TGCGCCAGCAGCTTGGGACAACCTTGGGATGAGCAGTTCTTC.

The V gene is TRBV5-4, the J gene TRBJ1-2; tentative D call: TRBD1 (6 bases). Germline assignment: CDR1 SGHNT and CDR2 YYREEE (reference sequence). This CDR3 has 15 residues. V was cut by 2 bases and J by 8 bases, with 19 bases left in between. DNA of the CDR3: TGTGCCAGCAGCTTTCAAGCCAGGGGAGTAAGGGGCTACACCTTC. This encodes CASSFQARGVRGYTF.